The 21 T cell receptor beta chains in this list originate from one sample, sequenced in a study of cytomegalovirus exposure and HLA in healthy donors (dated by TCRdb to the late 2010s). Receptors were amplified or captured by the immunoSEQ multiplex PCR assay. For the multiplex PCR, a mixture combining 60 forward primers for TCR Vbeta segments and 13 reverse primers for TCR Jbeta segments was used. Here the immuneACCESS table is served through TCRdb, limited to in-frame sequences with V and J called. Missing clones are a known gap in these copies; in checked studies unresolved V genes cover under half, and the rest lacks a known reason. The sample contains 80,000 to 100,000 clones, under 75% of them found a single time. The ten largest account for 1.2% of the sample. The specimen sequenced was PBMCs. These receptors originate from a female donor in good health and CMV-seronegative.

This clone was seen only once. The chain links TRBV2 to TRBJ2-3, with 9 bases fitting TRBD1. Germline V lookup: CDR1 SNHLY, CDR2 FYNNEI. With 10 bases clipped from V and 3 bases from J, the junction kept 5 bases outside the gene matches. The CDR3 is made up of 13 amino acids. The CDR3 region is CATDRGRTDTQYF. For the CDR3, the DNA is TGTGCCACAGACAGGGGGAGGACAGATACGCAGTATTTT. Based on the CDR3 plus reference TRBV2 and TRBJ2-3, the full variable domain is EPEVTQTPSHQVTQMGQEVILRCVPISNHLYFYWYRQILGQKVEFLVSFYNNEISEKSEIFDDQFSVERPDGSNFTLKIRSTKLEDSAMYFCATDRGRTDTQYFGPGTRLTVL.

The J gene is TRBJ2-6, the V gene TRBV4-2, with 12 bases that match TRBD2. The CDR3 extends over 18 amino acids. The J segment lost 1 base and the V segment lost 3 bases, leaving 4 bases of the junction unmatched. CDR1 LGHNA and CDR2 YNFKEQ come from the germline V gene. The DNA of the CDR3 is TGTGCCAGCAGCCAGACTAGCGGGAGTTATTCTGGGGCCAACGTCCTGACTTTC. Its protein product is CASSQTSGSYSGANVLTF.

J is TRBJ1-3 and V is TRBV2, with TRBD1 matching 8 bases. CDR1 and CDR2 (germline): SNHLY, FYNNEI. The CDR3 is made up of 15 amino acids. J was trimmed by 8 bases and V by 5 bases; bases with no gene match: 11. CDR3 amino acids: CASSSGQGIRDTIYF. In DNA, the CDR3 is TGTGCCAGCAGTTCCGGACAGGGAATCAGGGACACCATATATTTT.

V usage is TRBV2 and J usage is TRBJ1-2; D gene ambiguous. The CDR3 runs to 14 residues. V lost 5 bases to trimming and J lost 7 bases, with 17 bases between them. The germline CDR1 and CDR2 sequences are SNHLY and FYNNEI. This chain's CDR3 is CASSTGYVDLGYTF. The CDR3 nucleotides are TGTGCCAGCAGTACGGGGTATGTGGATCTTGGCTACACCTTC.

This clone was counted a single time. The genes are TRBV5-4 and TRBJ2-1; 8 bases agree with TRBD2. Per the germline V gene, CDR1 is SGHNT and CDR2 is YYREEE (reference sequence). Trimming cost V 2 bases and J 9 bases; bases outside gene matches: 10. The CDR3 runs to 15 residues. The CDR3 spells CASSFRSGGVSEQFF. The DNA of the CDR3 is TGTGCCAGCAGCTTCAGGAGCGGGGGCGTATCTGAGCAGTTCTTC.

The CDR3 DNA reads as TGCCCCCATATCTTCGTACCGGGACAGGGGAACAACCAAGAGACCCAGTACTTC. Translation: CPHIFVPGQGNNQETQYF. The chain has TRBV5-1 and TRBJ2-5; 10 bases map to TRBD1. The CDR3 contains 18 residues. CDR1 is SGHRS, CDR2 YFSETQ, per germline.

This chain connects TRBV7-9 to TRBJ2-2; a weak D match, TRBD2 (6 bases). CDR3 length: 16 residues. The germline V gene encodes CDR1 SEHNR and CDR2 FQNEAQ (reference sequence). V lost 6 bases and J 4 bases, leaving 18 bases between the germline ends. This CDR3 is CASRPRGGARTGELFF. The CDR3 nucleotides are TGTGCCAGCAGGCCTAGGGGCGGGGCGCGCACCGGGGAGCTGTTTTTT.

The rearrangement links TRBV5-8 to TRBJ1-5; TRBD1 matches 7 bases. The CDR3 is 15 residues long. In germline, CDR1 is SGHTS, CDR2 YDEGEE. Trimming took 0 bases from V and 4 from J; bases not matched to a gene: 4. In DNA, the CDR3 is TGTGCCAGCAGCTTGGGACAGGGCGCTAATCAGCCCCAGCATTTT. It specifies CASSLGQGANQPQHF. The complete variable domain, with remaining parts taken from reference TRBV5-8 and TRBJ1-5, reads EAGVTQSPTHLIKTRGQQATLRCSPISGHTSVYWYQQALGLGLQFLLWYDEGEERNRGNFPPRFSGRQFPNYSSELNVNALELEDSALYLCASSLGQGANQPQHFGDGTRLSIL.

V gene TRBV9 combines with J gene TRBJ1-5; possibly TRBD1 for D (6 bases). The CDR3 has 15 amino acids. Germline CDR1 is SGDLS and CDR2 is YYNGEE. V lost 4 bases and J lost 7, with 18 bases in between. CDR3 sequence: CASSTNDRISQPQHF. The CDR3 DNA follows: TGTGCCAGCAGCACAAACGACAGGATTTCACAGCCCCAGCATTTT. The full variable domain, rest sourced from reference TRBV9 and TRBJ1-5, is DSGVTQTPKHLITATGQRVTLRCSPRSGDLSVYWYQQSLDQGLQFLIQYYNGEERAKGNILERFSAQQFPDLHSELNLSSLELGDSALYFCASSTNDRISQPQHFGDGTRLSIL.

This chain uses TRBV5-1 with TRBJ1-1, with TRBD1 identical over 8 bases. With 0 bases clipped from V and 5 bases from J, the junction kept 12 bases outside the gene matches. The CDR3 extends over 17 amino acids. Germline V gives CDR1 SGHRS, CDR2 YFSETQ. The CDR3 nucleotides read TGCGCCAGCAGCTTGGACCCGGTTGGACAGGGCGGAACTGAAGCTTTCTTT. This translates into CASSLDPVGQGGTEAFF.

The V call is TRBV25-1, the J call TRBJ1-4; TRBD1 is a possible D gene (5 bases). CDR1 MGHDK and CDR2 SYGVNS come from the germline V gene. The CDR3 extends over 15 amino acids. V dropped 4 bases and J dropped 3 bases, with 12 bases sitting between them. The CDR3 reads CASSVTGSANEKLFF. The CDR3 DNA reads as TGTGCCAGCAGTGTAACAGGCTCAGCTAATGAAAAACTGTTTTTT. The full variable domain, rest sourced from reference TRBV25-1 and TRBJ1-4, is EADIYQTPRYLVIGTGKKITLECSQTMGHDKMYWYQQDPGMELHLIHYSYGVNSTEKGDLSSESTVSRIRTEHFPLTLESARPSHTSQYLCASSVTGSANEKLFFGSGTQLSVL.

This chain uses TRBV4-1 with TRBJ2-7; 9 positions agree with TRBD1. V lost 4 bases and J lost 5; bases outside the gene matches: 9. CDR3 length: 15 amino acids. Per germline, CDR1 MGHRA and CDR2 YSYEKL. In DNA form, the CDR3 reads TGCGCCAGCAGCCGAGGACAATGGACAGGGGACGAGCAGTACTTC. As protein: CASSRGQWTGDEQYF.

The rearrangement links TRBV11-3 to TRBJ1-1; TRBD1 aligns across 7 bases. The length of the CDR3 is 12 residues. Germline loops: CDR1 SGHNT, CDR2 YENEEA. J gave up 7 bases and V 5 bases, and 4 bases lay outside the gene matches. CDR3 bases: TGTGCCAGCAGCACCCGACAGGGTGAAGCTTTCTTT. Protein: CASSTRQGEAFF.

J is TRBJ2-3 and V is TRBV14; D not resolved. The CDR3 contains 12 residues. Germline-derived CDR1 and CDR2 are SGHDN and FVKESK. V lost 4 bases and J 6 bases, leaving 8 bases between the germline ends. Here the CDR3 reads CASSPFSDTQYF. CDR3 sequence (DNA): TGTGCCAGCAGCCCATTTTCCGATACGCAGTATTTT. The full variable domain, its missing parts supplied by reference TRBV14 and TRBJ2-3, is EAGVTQFPSHSVIEKGQTVTLRCDPISGHDNLYWYRRVMGKEIKFLLHFVKESKQDESGMPNNRFLAERTGGTYSTLKVQPAELEDSGVYFCASSPFSDTQYFGPGTRLTVL.

The chain has TRBV5-4 and TRBJ2-7, with 7 bases fitting TRBD1. Germline V gene sequence: CDR1 SGHNT, CDR2 YYREEE (reference sequence). V was pared by 4 bases and J by 6 bases, with 4 bases of the junction left unmatched. The CDR3 spans 12 residues. The CDR3 DNA follows: TGTGCCAGCAGCCCAACAGGGGCCGAGCAGTACTTC. As protein: CASSPTGAEQYF.

In its sample, this clone was seen a few times. This chain uses TRBV4-1 with TRBJ2-3; D may be TRBD2 (6 bases). The ends were cut back, 0 bases at V and 7 bases at J, with 11 bases in the middle. CDR1 is MGHRA, CDR2 YSYEKL, per germline. This CDR3 is built from 14 residues. This CDR3 reads CASSQERGMNTQYF. The CDR3 DNA reads as TGCGCCAGCAGCCAAGAACGGGGGATGAATACGCAGTATTTT.

The gene calls are TRBV4-1 and TRBJ2-2, with D possibly matching TRBD2 (5 bases). Germline CDR1 is MGHRA and CDR2 is YSYEKL. Deletions cut 2 bases from V and 1 base from J, with 11 bases between. The CDR3 runs to 16 residues. CDR3 in amino acids: CASSQLSGENTGELFF. In nucleotides, the CDR3 is TGCGCCAGCAGCCAACTTTCCGGGGAGAACACCGGGGAGCTGTTTTTT.

The chain links TRBV4-1 to TRBJ1-1; perhaps TRBD1 as D (6 bases). The CDR3 spans 15 residues. Germline assignment: CDR1 MGHRA and CDR2 YSYEKL. V lost 5 bases to trimming and J lost 1 base, with 14 bases between them. The CDR3: CASSSKGQRNTEAFF. CDR3 nucleotide sequence: TGCGCCAGCAGCTCCAAAGGACAGCGGAACACTGAAGCTTTCTTT.

The J gene is TRBJ1-1, the V gene TRBV19; the D is unclear. This CDR3 spans 15 amino acids. Trimming shortened V by 5 bases and J by 4 bases, and 17 bases separated the two germline ends. Germline CDR1 and CDR2: LNHDA and SQIVND (reference sequence). DNA of the CDR3: TGTGCCAGTAGTCGGCTTAGGGTGCGGGTCACTGAAGCTTTCTTT. It encodes CASSRLRVRVTEAFF.

V is TRBV5-6 and J is TRBJ1-2, with D perhaps TRBD1 (5 bases). V was shortened by 0 bases and J by 3 bases, with 15 bases between the two germline ends. The CDR3 loop spans 16 amino acids. CDR1 and CDR2 from the germline V gene are SGHDT and YYEEEE. The CDR3 DNA is TGTGCCAGCAGCTTGGCGCCAGGGAAGTTGGACTATGGCTACACCTTC. Its translation: CASSLAPGKLDYGYTF. The whole variable domain, remainder taken from reference TRBV5-6 and TRBJ1-2, is DAGVTQSPTHLIKTRGQQVTLRCSPKSGHDTVSWYQQALGQGPQFIFQYYEEEERQRGNFPDRFSGHQFPNYSSELNVNALLLGDSALYLCASSLAPGKLDYGYTFGSGTRLTVV.

This chain links TRBV7-8 with TRBJ2-7; the match to TRBD2 covers 11 bases. CDR1 SGHVS and CDR2 FQNEAQ come from the germline V gene. V shed 2 bases and J 5 bases; nucleotides not matched to a gene: 2. This CDR3 has 14 residues. The CDR3 spells CASSLTSGSHEQYF. The CDR3 coding sequence is TGTGCCAGCAGCTTAACTAGCGGGAGCCACGAGCAGTACTTC.